This T cell receptor beta chain was documented in a study of shared clonotypes between healthy human individuals. General study points: The study generally estimated greater richness for naive than memory subsets. Non-shared clonotypes displayed generation probabilities falling below those of clonotypes present in all four donors.

Comments on this clone: The antigen is undetermined.

V shed 4 bases and J shed 4 bases, with 17 bases lying between them. The CDR3 runs 14 residues. Germline CDR1 SQVTM, CDR2 ANQGSEA. TCRdb keeps only in-frame clones here, not all; method: immunoSEQ multiplex PCR. The table includes more than 1,200,000 clones, approximately 98.5% detected once. This rearrangement joins TRBV29-1 to TRBJ2-7; D is perhaps TRBD2 (6 bases). The clonotype comes from a man between 25 and 39 years old in good health. Sequencing input: naive CD4+ T cells sorted from blood. Described subset: CD45RA+ positively selected. CDR3 protein: CSVASGGMTYEQYF. The CDR3 region has the DNA TGCAGCGTTGCGTCAGGCGGGATGACTTACGAGCAGTACTTC.